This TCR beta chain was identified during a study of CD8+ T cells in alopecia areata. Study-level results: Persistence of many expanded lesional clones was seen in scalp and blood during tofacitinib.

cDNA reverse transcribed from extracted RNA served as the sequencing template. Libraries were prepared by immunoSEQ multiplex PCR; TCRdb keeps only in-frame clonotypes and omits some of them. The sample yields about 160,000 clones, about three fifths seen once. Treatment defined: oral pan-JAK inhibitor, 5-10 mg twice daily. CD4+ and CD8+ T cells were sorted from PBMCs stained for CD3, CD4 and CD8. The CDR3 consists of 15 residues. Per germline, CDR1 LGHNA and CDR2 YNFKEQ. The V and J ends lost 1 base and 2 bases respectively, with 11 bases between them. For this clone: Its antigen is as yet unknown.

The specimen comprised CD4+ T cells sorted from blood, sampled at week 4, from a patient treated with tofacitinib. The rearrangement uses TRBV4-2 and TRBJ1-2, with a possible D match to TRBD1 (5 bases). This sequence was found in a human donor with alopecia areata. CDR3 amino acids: CASSQGQTPNYGYTF. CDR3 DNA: TGTGCCAGCAGCCAAGGACAGACGCCGAACTATGGCTACACCTTC.